The rows below give T cell receptor beta chains drawn from one sample of a study of blood T cell repertoires in COVID-19. Assay used: immunoSEQ multiplex PCR; TCRdb lists only in-frame clones, some missing. This sample has some 150,000 clones, with 89% found just once. The specimen sequenced was peripheral blood. These receptors were obtained from a man aged 60 to 75 with acute or convalescent COVID-19. CDR3s include the opening cysteine and the closing phenylalanine or tryptophan. The D gene is left open where the match is weak. The size field is filled for only some rows; it gives once, few, many or a size class.

V gene	clone size	D gene	J gene	CDR3 length	CDR3 protein	CDR3 DNA
TRBV7-8	.	TRBD1	TRBJ2-7	14	CASSSWDRAYEQYF	TGTGCCAGCAGCTCTTGGGACAGAGCCTACGAGCAGTACTTC
TRBV5-1	.	.	TRBJ1-5	16	CASSLTPVSSDQPQHF	TGCGCCAGCAGCTTGACGCCCGTATCTAGCGATCAGCCCCAGCATTTT
TRBV4-1	.	.	TRBJ2-3	14	CASSQESGTDTQYF	TGCGCCAGCAGCCAAGAATCTGGCACAGATACGCAGTATTTT
TRBV7-9	.	.	TRBJ1-2	13	CASSLDLEFGYTF	TGTGCCAGCAGCTTAGACCTAGAGTTTGGCTACACCTTC
TRBV30	.	.	TRBJ1-5	12	CAWSLGNQPQHF	TGTGCCTGGAGTCTAGGCAATCAGCCCCAGCATTTT
TRBV5-6	once	.	TRBJ2-5	11	CASSFEKTQYF	TGTGCCAGCAGCTTTGAGAAGACCCAGTACTTC
TRBV5-5	.	TRBD1	TRBJ1-6	15	CASRDGGQNNSPLHF	TGTGCCAGCAGGGACGGGGGACAGAACAATTCACCCCTCCACTTT
TRBV5-1	.	.	TRBJ2-7	13	CASSLVRGEEQYF	TGCGCCAGCAGCCTGGTCAGGGGCGAAGAGCAGTACTTC
TRBV10-3	.	TRBD1	TRBJ1-1	17	CAISESSRTGGVPEAFF	TGTGCCATCAGTGAGTCGAGCCGGACAGGGGGCGTCCCTGAAGCTTTCTTT
TRBV6-6	once	TRBD2	TRBJ2-7	14	CASSYLAGGYEQYF	TGTGCCAGCAGTTACCTAGCGGGGGGCTACGAGCAGTACTTC
TRBV3-1/TRBV3-2	once	TRBD1	TRBJ1-4	12	CASSQGDRGLFF	TGTGCCAGCAGCCAGGGGGACAGGGGTCTGTTTTTT
TRBV4-3	.	TRBD2	TRBJ2-5	19	CASSQEGAGGLAGWETQYF	TGCGCCAGCAGCCAAGAGGGGGCAGGGGGACTAGCGGGGTGGGAGACCCAGTACTTC
TRBV5-6	.	TRBD1	TRBJ2-7	15	CASSLGDRRSHEQYF	TGTGCCAGCAGCTTGGGGGACAGGAGGTCCCACGAGCAGTACTTC
TRBV6-4	.	.	TRBJ2-3	15	CASSAQTVSTDTQYF	TGTGCCAGCAGTGCTCAGACAGTCAGCACAGATACGCAGTATTTT
TRBV11-2	.	.	TRBJ1-5	15	CASSLEGGGNQPQHF	TGTGCCAGCAGCTTAGAGGGAGGGGGCAATCAGCCCCAGCATTTT
TRBV3-1/TRBV3-2	.	.	TRBJ1-2	13	CASSQTGTYGYTF	TGTGCCAGCAGCCAAACAGGGACCTATGGCTACACCTTC
TRBV12-3/TRBV12-4	once	.	TRBJ1-1	13	CASSFREGTEAFF	TGTGCCAGCAGTTTCAGGGAAGGCACTGAAGCTTTCTTT
TRBV18	.	.	TRBJ1-4	13	CASSRLENEKLFF	TGTGCCAGCTCACGATTGGAGAATGAAAAACTGTTTTTT
TRBV6-5	.	.	TRBJ2-4	14	CASSYSAVQNIQYF	TGTGCCAGCAGTTACTCAGCGGTGCAAAACATTCAGTACTTC
TRBV5-4	.	.	TRBJ2-1	13	CASSLDRVNEQFF	TGTGCCAGCAGCTTGGACAGGGTGAATGAGCAGTTCTTC
TRBV12-3/TRBV12-4	.	TRBD2	TRBJ2-1	13	CASSSREGHSQFF	TGTGCCAGTAGCTCACGGGAGGGGCACTCCCAGTTCTTC
TRBV5-8	.	TRBD1	TRBJ2-1	14	CASSFAGQGSEQFF	TGTGCCAGCAGCTTTGCCGGACAGGGCTCGGAGCAGTTCTTC
TRBV2	.	.	TRBJ1-5	14	CASSGEGEGQPQHF	TGTGCCAGCAGTGGGGAGGGGGAGGGACAGCCCCAGCATTTT
TRBV3-1/TRBV3-2	.	TRBD1	TRBJ2-2	16	CASVDRGRSKTGELFF	TGTGCCAGCGTGGACAGGGGGCGAAGTAAAACCGGGGAGCTGTTTTTT
TRBV3-1/TRBV3-2	.	TRBD2	TRBJ2-5	15	CASSHYAGEQETQYF	TGTGCCAGCTCCCATTATGCGGGGGAACAAGAGACCCAGTACTTC
TRBV19	.	.	TRBJ1-2	14	CASSIRQADYGYTF	TGTGCCAGTAGTATTAGGCAGGCTGACTATGGCTACACCTTC